These T cell receptor beta chains were read from a single sample in a study of shared clonotypes between healthy human individuals. This table comes from immunoSEQ multiplex PCR, and its TCRdb copy is limited to in-frame clones, with some not included. Of approximately 510,000 clones listed, 70% to 80% were seen once; the top ten hold over 10%. Sequencing used PBMCs. The receptors originated from a woman aged 40-49 years in good health. Some clones in this sample may be carry-over from other donors' samples. Each CDR3 is given with its conserved first and last residue. D genes are given only for firm matches. Expanded clones get a size class; other rows say once, few or many, or leave the size out.

v_gene	d_gene	abundance	j_gene	len	CDR3aa	CDR3nt
TRBV7-9	-	-	TRBJ2-1	15	CASSLSLGGYNEQFF	TGTGCCAGCAGCTTATCCCTAGGTGGCTACAATGAGCAGTTCTTC
TRBV7-3	-	-	TRBJ2-5	17	CASSLAGANHNQETQYF	TGTGCCAGCAGCTTAGCAGGGGCCAACCATAATCAAGAGACCCAGTACTTC
TRBV28	-	-	TRBJ2-7	11	CASSSNYEQYF	TGTGCCAGCAGTTCCAACTACGAGCAGTACTTC
TRBV9	-	-	TRBJ1-2	14	CASSPSGENYGYTF	TGTGCCAGCAGCCCGAGTGGAGAGAACTATGGCTACACCTTC
TRBV15	-	-	TRBJ2-7	13	CATSRVSVNEQYF	TGTGCCACCAGCAGAGTATCTGTTAACGAGCAGTACTTC
TRBV27	TRBD1	many	TRBJ2-5	15	CASSPTKGARETQYF	TGTGCCAGCAGCCCCACAAAGGGGGCCCGAGAGACCCAGTACTTC
TRBV10-3	TRBD1	-	TRBJ2-1	14	CAINDRGRGNEQFF	TGTGCCATCAACGACAGGGGGAGGGGCAATGAGCAGTTCTTC
TRBV13	TRBD2	-	TRBJ2-7	15	CASSLGLAGAYEQYF	TGTGCCAGCAGCTTAGGTCTAGCGGGAGCCTACGAGCAGTACTTC
TRBV2	-	-	TRBJ2-7	11	CASQQRYEQYF	TGTGCCAGCCAGCAAAGGTACGAGCAGTACTTC
TRBV9	-	-	TRBJ2-3	16	CASSVGGSGMADTQYF	TGTGCCAGCAGCGTAGGAGGTAGCGGAATGGCGGATACGCAGTATTTT
TRBV7-8	-	-	TRBJ1-2	14	CASSLEVAGGATTF	-
TRBV19	-	-	TRBJ1-1	15	CASSTPGRGTAEAFF	TGTGCCAGTAGTACCCCTGGCAGGGGAACGGCTGAAGCTTTCTTT
TRBV7-3	-	-	TRBJ1-1	16	CASSLLGGGLGTEAFF	TGTGCCAGCAGCTTACTCGGTGGGGGGCTGGGAACTGAAGCTTTCTTT
TRBV9	-	few	TRBJ2-1	12	CASSVGVNEQFF	TGTGCCAGCAGCGTAGGTGTCAATGAGCAGTTCTTC
TRBV7-9	TRBD2	-	TRBJ2-1	17	CASSLSGRASSYNEQFF	TGTGCCAGCAGCTTAAGTGGGAGGGCGAGCTCCTACAATGAGCAGTTCTTC
TRBV5-1	-	-	TRBJ2-3	18	CASSLGAGPARLTDTQYF	TGCGCCAGCAGCTTGGGGGCGGGCCCCGCGAGGTTAACAGATACGCAGTATTTT
TRBV19	TRBD2	-	TRBJ2-3	15	CASSIVTSGSDTQYF	TGTGCCAGTAGTATAGTGACTAGCGGGTCAGATACGCAGTATTTT
TRBV14	TRBD1	-	TRBJ1-1	16	CASSQTDRGPYTEAFF	TGTGCCAGCAGCCAAACGGACAGGGGTCCTTACACTGAAGCTTTCTTT
TRBV27	TRBD2	-	TRBJ2-3	13	CASSLASGRVRYF	TGTGCCAGCAGTTTAGCTAGCGGGAGAGTAAGGTATTTT
TRBV7-9	TRBD2	-	TRBJ2-7	19	CASSLLKGLAGVDSYEQYF	TGTGCCAGCAGCTTATTGAAGGGACTAGCGGGAGTAGACTCCTACGAGCAGTACTTC
TRBV28	-	-	TRBJ2-7	16	CASRPGTLARGYEQYF	TGTGCCAGCAGGCCCGGGACACTTGCCCGGGGTTACGAGCAGTACTTC
TRBV11-2	TRBD1	few	TRBJ1-2	15	CASSWSGTGSYGYTF	TGTGCCAGCAGCTGGTCGGGGACAGGGAGCTATGGCTACACCTTC
TRBV28	-	-	TRBJ2-7	15	CASRVTSPSSYEQYF	TGTGCCAGCAGAGTTACTAGCCCTTCCTCCTACGAGCAGTACTTC
TRBV5-4	-	-	TRBJ2-6	16	CASSWGWDSGANVLTF	TGTGCCAGCAGTTGGGGGTGGGACTCTGGGGCCAACGTCCTGACTTTC
TRBV10-3	-	-	TRBJ1-5	13	CAISQQSDQPQHF	TGTGCCATCAGTCAACAGTCTGATCAGCCCCAGCATTTT
TRBV5-4	TRBD1	once	TRBJ2-7	13	CASSFTGGREQYF	TGTGCCAGCAGCTTCACAGGGGGCCGCGAGCAGTACTTC
TRBV5-1	-	-	TRBJ2-3	18	CASSLQNSGDTLLDTQYF	TGCGCCAGCAGCTTACAAAATTCCGGGGATACACTCCTGGATACGCAGTATTTT
TRBV19	TRBD1	-	TRBJ2-7	14	CASTPGTGVYEQYF	TGTGCCAGTACCCCCGGGACAGGGGTCTACGAGCAGTACTTC
TRBV28	TRBD2	-	TRBJ2-3	19	CASSMGLAGVLGGTDTQYF	TGTGCCAGCAGTATGGGACTAGCGGGAGTCCTCGGGGGCACAGATACGCAGTATTTT
TRBV15	-	-	TRBJ1-3	12	CATWKSGNTIYF	TGTGCCACCTGGAAGTCTGGAAACACCATATATTTT
TRBV28	-	-	TRBJ2-2	16	CASSGATGLLTGELFF	TGTGCCAGCAGTGGCGCTACGGGACTCCTCACCGGGGAGCTGTTTTTT
TRBV7-8	-	-	TRBJ2-5	17	CASSEGFPGTRQETQYF	TGTGCCAGCAGTGAGGGATTCCCCGGGACGCGGCAAGAGACCCAGTACTTC
TRBV28	-	-	TRBJ2-7	15	CASSTSSAGSYEQYF	TGTGCCAGCAGTACCTCTAGCGCCGGGTCCTACGAGCAGTACTTC
TRBV20-1	-	-	TRBJ2-1	10	CSALRNEQFF	TGCAGTGCCCTTAGGAATGAGCAGTTCTTC
TRBV28	TRBD2	once	TRBJ2-1	16	CASSPGLAGTYNEQFF	TGTGCCAGCAGTCCTGGACTAGCGGGAACTTACAATGAGCAGTTCTTC
TRBV30	-	-	TRBJ2-3	13	CAWSSGAGDTQYF	TGTGCCTGGAGTTCAGGGGCCGGAGATACGCAGTATTTT
TRBV6-1	-	many	TRBJ1-1	13	CASSVEGHTEAFF	TGTGCCAGCAGTGTTGAGGGACACACTGAAGCTTTCTTT
TRBV19	-	-	TRBJ2-7	13	CASSIGTPYEQYF	TGTGCCAGTAGTATAGGGACGCCCTACGAGCAGTACTTC
TRBV28	TRBD1	-	TRBJ2-3	15	CASSLSRGRTDTQYF	TGTGCCAGCAGTTTGTCCAGGGGGCGCACAGATACGCAGTATTTT
TRBV29-1	-	-	TRBJ2-5	13	CSVGRGDQETQYF	TGCAGCGTTGGCAGGGGTGATCAAGAGACCCAGTACTTC
TRBV27	TRBD2	once	TRBJ2-7	15	CASSSPGRETYEQYF	TGTGCCAGCAGTTCCCCGGGGCGGGAGACCTACGAGCAGTACTTC
TRBV5-1	-	-	TRBJ2-1	15	CASSFDMTLYNEQFF	TGCGCCAGCAGCTTTGACATGACCCTCTACAATGAGCAGTTCTTC
TRBV5-1	-	-	TRBJ2-5	13	CASRSVPQETQYF	TGCGCCAGCAGGTCCGTCCCTCAAGAGACCCAGTACTTC
TRBV28	TRBD2	-	TRBJ2-7	14	CASRRTSGTYEQYF	TGTGCCAGCAGGAGGACTAGCGGGACCTACGAGCAGTACTTC
TRBV9	TRBD2	-	TRBJ2-7	15	CASSVDQAGGREQYF	TGTGCCAGCAGCGTAGATCAAGCGGGAGGACGAGAGCAGTACTTC